The TCR beta chain described here comes from a study of tumor-infiltrating lymphocytes in localized non-small cell lung cancer. Study-wide background: The cohort mixed smokers and never-smokers, several histologies, and some post-neoadjuvant-chemotherapy samples.

Generated by immunoSEQ multiplex PCR, the TCRdb table keeps only in-frame clones and is missing some. This table has about 9,900 clones, 60% to 80% appearing once. This clone is termed large. This sequence originates from a human donor with non-small cell lung cancer. Sample: lung tumor tissue.

For the CDR3, the DNA is TGTGCCAGCAGTACGAGGTCACGGGGCCCCGCGGATGGGCTGTTTTTT. The encoded protein is CASSTRSRGPADGLFF. V and J are TRBV13 and TRBJ2-2; possibly TRBD1 or TRBD2 for D (5 bases each). V was pared by 6 bases and J by 13 bases, with 27 bases between. Germline loops: CDR1 PRHDT, CDR2 FYEKMQ (reference sequence). The length of the CDR3 is 16 residues. The variable domain in full, with the rest retrieved from reference TRBV13 and TRBJ2-2, is AAGVIQSPRHLIKEKRETATLKCYPIPRHDTVYWYQQGPGQDPQFLISFYEKMQSDKGSIPDRFSAQQFSDYHSELNMSSLELGDSALYFCASSTRSRGPADGLFFGEGSRLTVL.